The rows below give T cell receptor beta chains drawn from one sample of a study of T cell repertoires in cytomegalovirus infection. TCRdb ran MiXCR on the reads and lists one entry per CDR3 protein. The sample lists about 920,000 distinct CDR3 sequences, about 33% occurring once. Their cognate antigens are unknown. This specimen was cultured CD8+ T cells from PBMCs, taken from culture after CMV antigen stimulation. Source of these receptors: a human donor in good health (CMV status not recorded). Some clones in this sample may be carry-over from other donors' samples. Both conserved end residues are part of each CDR3. Fields, in order: J gene, D gene, V gene, clone size, CDR3 DNA, CDR3 protein. A D gene is named only where the DNA matches it firmly. For some rows the clone size is stated as once, few or many, or as a class when expanded; others skip it.

J: TRBJ2-5; D: TRBD2; V: TRBV20-1; size: .; DNA: TGCAGTGCTAGAGATAGGGCTAGCGGGGAGACCCAGTACTTC; CDR3: CSARDRASGETQYF
J: TRBJ2-3; D: .; V: TRBV20-1; size: .; DNA: TGCAGTGCTCCCGCCCCGGTTGCAGCTAGATACGCAGATACGCAGTATTTT; CDR3: CSAPAPVAARYADTQYF
J: TRBJ2-3; D: .; V: TRBV6-6; size: few; DNA: TGTGCCAGCACCCAGGGGCTCTTAAGCACAGATACGCAGTATTTT; CDR3: CASTQGLLSTDTQYF
J: TRBJ2-5; D: TRBD1; V: TRBV12-3/TRBV12-4; size: many; DNA: TGTGCCAGCAAACCCACAGGGGGCGAGGAGACCCAGTACTTC; CDR3: CASKPTGGEETQYF
J: TRBJ1-5; D: .; V: TRBV6-1; size: many; DNA: TGTGCCAGCAGAGGGGACCCGGGCTATAGGAATCAGCCCCAGCATTTT; CDR3: CASRGDPGYRNQPQHF
J: TRBJ2-7; D: .; V: TRBV15; size: .; DNA: TGTGCCACCAGCAGTGGGGACGAGGGCTACGAGCAGTACTTC; CDR3: CATSSGDEGYEQYF
J: TRBJ1-5; D: .; V: TRBV7-9; size: many; DNA: TGTGCCAGCAGCTTTTCCCTAGGCAATCAGCCCCAGCATTTT; CDR3: CASSFSLGNQPQHF
J: TRBJ2-2; D: .; V: TRBV6-6; size: .; DNA: TGTGCCAGCAGTTACGAATCTACAGATGGTTCCGGGGAGCTGTTTTTT; CDR3: CASSYESTDGSGELFF
J: TRBJ2-3; D: TRBD2; V: TRBV4-3; size: few; DNA: TGCGCCAGCAGCCAAACTAGCGGGGGATCCTTCACAGATACGCAGTATTTT; CDR3: CASSQTSGGSFTDTQYF
J: TRBJ1-2; D: .; V: TRBV25-1; size: .; DNA: TGTGCCAGCAACAGTTTTAACTATGGCTACACCTTC; CDR3: CASNSFNYGYTF
J: TRBJ2-2; D: TRBD2; V: TRBV27; size: few; DNA: TGTGCCAGCAGTTTATCAGAGACTAGCGGGGGGGAAACCGGGGAGCTGTTTTTT; CDR3: CASSLSETSGGETGELFF
J: TRBJ2-1; D: .; V: TRBV7-6; size: .; DNA: TGTGCCAGCAGCTCCTCGGGTGGATACGAGCAGTTCTTC; CDR3: CASSSSGGYEQFF
J: TRBJ2-1; D: .; V: TRBV7-9; size: many; DNA: TGTGCCAGTCGCCCCCAGGGGCGGTACTACAATGAGCAGTTCTTC; CDR3: CASRPQGRYYNEQFF
J: TRBJ2-1; D: TRBD2; V: TRBV20-1; size: .; DNA: TGCAGTGCCCGGACTAGCGGGGGGGCGAATGAGCAGTTCTTC; CDR3: CSARTSGGANEQFF
J: TRBJ2-1; D: TRBD2; V: TRBV7-9; size: .; DNA: TGTGCCAGCAGCTTAAAGGTGACTAGCGCCTACAATGAGCAGTTCTTC; CDR3: CASSLKVTSAYNEQFF
J: TRBJ2-6; D: .; V: TRBV6-6; size: many; DNA: TGTGCCAGCAGGGACCCCGAGGGGTTCTCTGGGGCCAACGTCCTGACTTTC; CDR3: CASRDPEGFSGANVLTF
J: TRBJ2-1; D: TRBD2; V: TRBV5-5; size: .; DNA: TGTGCCAGCAGCTGGGTAGCGGGGGGGGATAATGAGCAGTTCTTC; CDR3: CASSWVAGGDNEQFF
J: TRBJ1-4; D: .; V: TRBV27; size: few; DNA: TGTGCCAGCAGTGCTTTCAGGGCGGCTAATGAAAAACTGTTTTTT; CDR3: CASSAFRAANEKLFF
J: TRBJ1-1; D: .; V: TRBV12-3/TRBV12-4; size: once; DNA: TGTGCCAGCAGTTTAAGCCGGCAGAACGAAGCTTTCTTT; CDR3: CASSLSRQNEAFF
J: TRBJ2-7; D: .; V: TRBV6-1; size: .; DNA: TGTGCCAGCGACGGAGGCCTCACCTACGAGCAGTACTTC; CDR3: CASDGGLTYEQYF
J: TRBJ2-3; D: .; V: TRBV3-1; size: few; DNA: TGTGCCAGCAGGGACACGCCGGGACGCAGCTCGACTGATACGCAGTATTTT; CDR3: CASRDTPGRSSTDTQYF
J: TRBJ2-5; D: .; V: TRBV7-9; size: few; DNA: TGTGCCAGCAGCTCCGACGGGGAACAAGAGACCCAGTACTTC; CDR3: CASSSDGEQETQYF
J: TRBJ2-5; D: TRBD1; V: TRBV7-3; size: .; DNA: TGTGCCAGCAGCTCCGGGACAGGGGCTGGTGAGACCCAGTACTTC; CDR3: CASSSGTGAGETQYF
J: TRBJ2-1; D: .; V: TRBV6-5; size: .; DNA: TGTGCCAGCAGTTATCCCGGGGCCCGTTCCTACAATGAGCAGTTCTTC; CDR3: CASSYPGARSYNEQFF
J: TRBJ2-7; D: TRBD2; V: TRBV19; size: .; DNA: TGTGCCAGTAGTCTAGCGGGGGCGCCGGGCTACGAGCAGTACTTC; CDR3: CASSLAGAPGYEQYF
J: TRBJ2-5; D: TRBD2; V: TRBV7-2; size: few; DNA: TGTGCCAGCAGCTTATACCTGAGGCGGGGGCAAGAGACCCAGTACTTC; CDR3: CASSLYLRRGQETQYF
J: TRBJ1-1; D: .; V: TRBV7-6; size: many; DNA: TGTGCCAGCAGCTTAGGAGACAGGCAGAACACTGAAGCTTTCTTT; CDR3: CASSLGDRQNTEAFF
J: TRBJ2-5; D: .; V: TRBV7-9; size: many; DNA: TGTGCCAGCAGCCCAGAGACCCCGAGGGAACAAGAGACCCAGTACTTC; CDR3: CASSPETPREQETQYF
J: TRBJ2-3; D: TRBD1; V: TRBV28; size: .; DNA: TGTGCCAGCAGTTTCCCAAGTTCCCGCACGACAGGGGCGGAGGGGTTGGGGCAGTATTTT; CDR3: CASSFPSSRTTGAEGLGQYF
J: TRBJ2-7; D: TRBD1; V: TRBV13; size: .; DNA: TGTGCCAGCAGCTCCGTTGGACAGGAAGAGCAGTACTTC; CDR3: CASSSVGQEEQYF
J: TRBJ2-4; D: .; V: TRBV9; size: .; DNA: TGTGCCAGCAGCGTAGGGGCGGGCTCCAAAAACATTCAGTACTTC; CDR3: CASSVGAGSKNIQYF
J: TRBJ1-2; D: .; V: TRBV4-1; size: few; DNA: TGCGCCAGCAGCCAAGAGGGGAACCCGGGTAACTATGGCTACACCTTC; CDR3: CASSQEGNPGNYGYTF
J: TRBJ2-7; D: .; V: TRBV29-1; size: once; DNA: TGCAGCGTTGTATGGGGGACCTACGAGCAGTACTTC; CDR3: CSVVWGTYEQYF
J: TRBJ1-2; D: .; V: TRBV12-3/TRBV12-4; size: .; DNA: TGTGCCAGCAGTAGGGCGGCAGCTGAGGGCTACACCTTC; CDR3: CASSRAAAEGYTF
J: TRBJ2-1; D: TRBD2; V: TRBV7-8; size: few; DNA: TGTGCCAGCAGCTTTGCGGGGGGCACCTACAATGAGCAGTTCTTC; CDR3: CASSFAGGTYNEQFF
J: TRBJ1-6; D: .; V: TRBV24-1; size: .; DNA: TGTGCCACCAGTGATCCGTCTCGGAATTCACCCCTCCACTTT; CDR3: CATSDPSRNSPLHF
J: TRBJ1-1; D: .; V: TRBV4-3; size: few; DNA: TGCGCCAGCAGCCAGTTCCAAGGCACTGAAGCTTTCTTT; CDR3: CASSQFQGTEAFF
J: TRBJ2-7; D: .; V: TRBV19; size: few; DNA: TGTGCCAGTAGTCCGGACTTAACCTACGAGCAGTACTTC; CDR3: CASSPDLTYEQYF
J: TRBJ2-3; D: .; V: TRBV7-6; size: .; DNA: TGTGCCAGCAGCTCCGAGGGGGAAGATACGCAGTATTTT; CDR3: CASSSEGEDTQYF
J: TRBJ1-5; D: .; V: TRBV4-1; size: .; DNA: TGCGCCAGCAGCCAAGATTGGGGCAGCTATAGCAATCAGCCCCAGCATTTT; CDR3: CASSQDWGSYSNQPQHF
J: TRBJ2-1; D: .; V: TRBV11-3; size: few; DNA: TGTGCCAGCAGCGCCGGGACCCCCGGCTACAATGAGCAGTTCTTC; CDR3: CASSAGTPGYNEQFF
J: TRBJ2-5; D: TRBD2; V: TRBV9; size: few; DNA: TGTGCCAGCAGCGCGACGGGACTAGCGGGGGCGACGTACCAAGAGACCCAGTACTTC; CDR3: CASSATGLAGATYQETQYF
J: TRBJ1-4; D: .; V: TRBV12-3/TRBV12-4; size: few; DNA: TGTGCCAGCAGTTTCCAGACACCTGCAACTAATGAAAAACTGTTTTTT; CDR3: CASSFQTPATNEKLFF
J: TRBJ2-5; D: .; V: TRBV28; size: .; DNA: TGTGCCAGCAGTTTTTGGACAGAGAAGGGCCAAGAGACCCAGTACTTC; CDR3: CASSFWTEKGQETQYF
J: TRBJ2-5; D: .; V: TRBV18; size: .; DNA: TGTGCCAGCTCACCACGGGAGGTCATCCAAGAGACCCAGTACTTC; CDR3: CASSPREVIQETQYF